The 21 T cell receptor beta chains presented below share a single source sample, sequenced in a study of cytomegalovirus exposure and HLA in healthy donors. Profiled with immunoSEQ multiplex PCR; TCRdb holds only in-frame clones, not every one. The sample contains fewer than 130,000 clones, approximately 87% of which appear only once. The specimen sequenced was PBMCs. Receptors were obtained from a woman aged 25-40 years in good health and CMV-seropositive.

The chain recombines TRBV15 with TRBJ2-5, with 10 nucleotides matching TRBD2. Germline V CDR1 and CDR2: LNHNV, YYDKDF (reference sequence). This CDR3 is built from 16 residues. The junction had 5 bases not matched to a gene; V was cut back by 1 base and J by 3 bases. The CDR3 DNA follows: TGTGCCACCAGCAGAGTGGCTAGCGGGGGAAAAGAGACCCAGTACTTC. Its protein is CATSRVASGGKETQYF.

The chain carries TRBV6-1 and TRBJ2-1, with a tentative D call TRBD2 (6 bases). V was shortened by 8 bases and J by 15 bases, with 23 bases between the two germline ends. The CDR3 loop spans 13 amino acids. Germline CDR1 and CDR2: MNHNS and SASEGT. The CDR3 sequence: CASGEYSGLRRFF. CDR3 bases: TGTGCCAGCGGAGAGTATAGCGGTCTCCGTAGGTTCTTC.

The rearrangement uses TRBV30 and TRBJ1-4; tentative D call: TRBD1 (6 bases). CDR1 and CDR2 (germline): GTSNPN, SVGIG (reference sequence). V was shortened by 2 bases and J by 8 bases, with 15 bases between the two germline ends. This CDR3 has 14 residues. This CDR3 reads CAWSFKQGSEKLFF. In nucleotides, the CDR3 is TGTGCCTGGAGTTTTAAACAGGGCTCCGAAAAACTGTTTTTT.

The V call is TRBV6-4, the J call TRBJ2-1, with TRBD2 matching over 7 bases. CDR1 is MRHNA and CDR2 is SNTAGT in the germline V gene. This CDR3 is 15 amino acids long. Unmatched junction bases numbered 7, after V lost 4 bases and J lost 4 bases. CDR3 region: CASSVGLAEYNEQFF. The CDR3 DNA follows: TGTGCCAGCAGTGTGGGCCTAGCGGAGTACAATGAGCAGTTCTTC.

V usage is TRBV5-4 and J usage is TRBJ1-2, with D possibly matching TRBD1 (6 bases). CDR3 length: 14 amino acids. Trimming cost V 3 bases and J 6 bases, with 15 bases left between them. Germline CDR1 reads SGHNT; CDR2 reads YYREEE (reference sequence). The CDR3 DNA is TGTGCCAGCAGCTCCGGACAGCCTTGGAATGGCTACACCTTC. Protein product: CASSSGQPWNGYTF.

The V call is TRBV27, the J call TRBJ1-4, with D maybe TRBD1 (5 bases). CDR3 length: 15 amino acids. Germline V lookup: CDR1 MNHEY, CDR2 SMNVEV (reference sequence). Trimming took off 0 bases at V and 6 bases at J, with 11 bases between the two ends. The CDR3 region has the DNA TGTGCCAGCAGTTTATCGTGGCAGGGCCATGAAAAACTGTTTTTT. This codes for CASSLSWQGHEKLFF.

V gene TRBV30 combines with J gene TRBJ1-3; D may be TRBD1 (5 bases). The germline V gene has CDR1 GTSNPN and CDR2 SVGIG (reference sequence). This CDR3 has 14 residues. The germline V and J ends were trimmed by 1 base and 4 bases, with 11 bases remaining between them. The CDR3 nucleotides are TGTGCCTGGAGTGCCCAGGGCCAGGGAAACACCATATATTTT. Translation gives CAWSAQGQGNTIYF.

In nucleotides, the CDR3 is TGCGCCAGCAGCTTGGGGGGAGCGCGGCACTCAGATACGCAGTATTTT. As protein: CASSLGGARHSDTQYF. The chain employs TRBV5-1 and TRBJ2-3; D possibly corresponds to TRBD2 (5 bases). The CDR3 sequence is 16 residues long. Trimming took off 0 bases at V and 4 bases at J, with 15 bases between the two ends. Germline-derived CDR1 and CDR2 are SGHRS and YFSETQ.

The V and J genes are TRBV28 and TRBJ2-1; the D gene is possibly TRBD2 (5 bases). Germline V gene lookup returns CDR1 MDHEN and CDR2 SYDVKM. The CDR3 has 16 amino acids. V lost 8 bases, J lost 0 bases, and 17 bases lay in between. CDR3 bases: TGTGCCAGCCGGCAGGCGGGCGCAAGCTCCTACAATGAGCAGTTCTTC. Translating it yields CASRQAGASSYNEQFF.

The genes are TRBV5-6 and TRBJ1-5; TRBD1 agrees at 9 bases. The V gene end was trimmed by 7 bases and the J gene end by 6 bases; junction bases not matched to a gene: 11. This CDR3 is 15 amino acids long. CDR1 SGHDT and CDR2 YYEEEE come from the germline V gene. The CDR3: CASGKLGQGRQPQHF. DNA of the CDR3: TGTGCCAGCGGCAAACTGGGACAGGGACGTCAGCCCCAGCATTTT.

The rearrangement links TRBV4-2 to TRBJ2-7; 11 bases fit TRBD2. The length of the CDR3 is 13 residues. V shed 0 bases, J shed 12 bases, and the junction held 4 bases outside the gene matches. The V gene's germline CDR1 is LGHNA and CDR2 YNFKEQ. The CDR3 protein is CASSQELAGVMYF. In DNA form, the CDR3 reads TGTGCCAGCAGCCAAGAACTAGCGGGAGTTATGTACTTC.

The chain uses TRBV25-1 and TRBJ1-2; D gene ambiguous. Trimming stripped 4 bases from V and 8 bases from J, with 8 bases between. Germline lookup yields CDR1 MGHDK and CDR2 SYGVNS. The CDR3 extends over 11 amino acids. In DNA, the CDR3 is TGTGCCAGCAGTGGTCCCCTGGGCTACACCTTC. As protein: CASSGPLGYTF.

J is TRBJ1-1 and V is TRBV28; possibly TRBD1 for D (6 bases). The CDR3 spans 14 residues. Germline V CDR1 and CDR2: MDHEN, SYDVKM. V lost 2 bases and J lost 3, with 10 bases in between. The chain's CDR3 is CASSLRAGDTEAFF. CDR3 DNA: TGTGCCAGCAGTTTAAGGGCAGGGGACACTGAAGCTTTCTTT. Combining the CDR3 with reference TRBV28 and TRBJ1-1 gives the whole variable domain DVKVTQSSRYLVKRTGEKVFLECVQDMDHENMFWYRQDPGLGLRLIYFSYDVKMKEKGDIPEGYSVSREKKERFSLILESASTNQTSMYLCASSLRAGDTEAFFGQGTRLTVV.

The chain combines TRBV2 with TRBJ1-4; D possibly corresponds to TRBD1 (5 bases). CDR1 is SNHLY, CDR2 FYNNEI, per germline. V lost 4 bases and J 0 bases, leaving 9 bases between the germline ends. This CDR3 has 15 amino acids. The CDR3 DNA reads TGTGCCAGCAGTGTAACAGGCGCAACTAATGAAAAACTGTTTTTT. Residues: CASSVTGATNEKLFF.

The chain is built from TRBV4-2 and TRBJ2-2; the D gene is possibly TRBD2 (5 bases). The V and J ends lost 4 bases and 1 base respectively, with 13 bases between them. The germline gives CDR1 LGHNA, CDR2 YNFKEQ. The CDR3 is 16 residues long. In nucleotides, the CDR3 is TGTGCCAGCAGCCCGCTACGGGGAAAGAACACCGGGGAGCTGTTTTTT. Its protein product is CASSPLRGKNTGELFF.

The chain joins TRBV9 to TRBJ2-2; 10 bases agree with TRBD1. This CDR3 is built from 16 residues. J was trimmed by 2 bases and V by 3 bases; bases with no gene match: 4. CDR1 is SGDLS and CDR2 is YYNGEE in the germline V gene. The CDR3 sequence: CASSADRGRNTGELFF. In DNA, the CDR3 is TGTGCCAGCAGCGCAGACAGGGGGCGAAACACCGGGGAGCTGTTTTTT.

J is TRBJ2-7 and V is TRBV7-3; no firm D call. The CDR3 sequence is 15 residues long. Germline V CDR1 and CDR2: SGHTA, FQGTGA. The ends were cut back, 2 bases at V and 1 base at J, with 12 bases in the middle. CDR3 sequence: CASSLGLPGSYEQYF. As DNA, the CDR3 is TGTGCCAGCAGCTTAGGGCTTCCCGGTTCCTACGAGCAGTACTTC.

This chain links TRBV14 with TRBJ1-1; TRBD1 is a possible D gene (6 bases). Germline CDR1 reads SGHDN; CDR2 reads FVKESK. The CDR3 spans 13 residues. V was pared by 3 bases and J by 3 bases, with 8 bases between. In DNA, the CDR3 is TGTGCCAGCAGCCATGGACAGCACACTGAAGCTTTCTTT. Its translation is CASSHGQHTEAFF.

The V call is TRBV20-1, the J call TRBJ2-1; D is unresolved. Between the trimmed V and J ends, which lost 4 bases and 7 bases, there was a span of 5 bases. The CDR3 sequence is 10 residues long. The germline gives CDR1 DFQATT, CDR2 SNEGSKA (reference sequence). CDR3 nucleotide sequence: TGCAGTGCTACCGTGAATGAGCAGTTCTTC. Amino acids: CSATVNEQFF.

This clone appeared a single time. This chain connects TRBV7-3 to TRBJ1-2; D may be TRBD1 (5 bases). Germline CDR1 SGHTA, CDR2 FQGTGA. This CDR3 has 17 residues. V lost 2 bases and J 6 bases, leaving 22 bases between the germline ends. The CDR3 region has the DNA TGTGCCAGCAGCTTACGGGGGTACGAAACACAGCTAGATGGCTACACCTTC. Protein sequence: CASSLRGYETQLDGYTF.

DNA of the CDR3: TGTGCCAGCAGTCGGGAGCCCTACGAGCAGTACTTC. Residues: CASSREPYEQYF. The chain joins TRBV6-1 to TRBJ2-7, with D possibly matching TRBD2 (6 bases). The CDR3 extends over 12 amino acids. Germline V gives CDR1 MNHNS, CDR2 SASEGT. V was cut by 5 bases and J by 2 bases, with 7 bases left in between.